This T cell receptor beta chain was captured by sequencing in a study of glioma-infiltrating T cells. This clonotype was found many times. No antigen is known for it. Findings and limits, study-wide: Above-expected tissue-blood divergence occurred in all gliomas, most in low-grade ones. Tissue and blood shared very few CDR3 sequences.

Germline CDR1 is SGHTA and CDR2 is FQGNSA. The CDR3 loop spans 13 amino acids. Unmatched junction bases numbered 7, after V lost 5 bases and J lost 6 bases. TCR alpha and beta CDR3 regions were amplified from RNA using iRepertoire nested multiplex PCR. Tissue mRNA or PBMC total RNA, about 85-400 ng, went into one-step reverse transcription and amplification. One entry per CDR3 protein, called by TCRdb with MiXCR from the multiplex PCR reads. The repertoire has about 190,000 distinct CDR3 sequences, roughly a third of them found once; the top ten carry roughly a fifth. The sequenced sample consisted of glioma tissue, nonneoplastic brain tissue, or PBMCs (not recorded which). This sequence was found in a human donor with low-grade glioma or glioblastoma, undergoing nonglioma brain surgery, or in good health (not recorded which). The chain combines TRBV7-2 with TRBJ2-7, with 7 positions matching TRBD1. The CDR3 spells CASSQTGQSEQYF. The CDR3 region has the DNA TGTGCCAGCAGCCAGACAGGGCAGAGCGAGCAGTACTTC.